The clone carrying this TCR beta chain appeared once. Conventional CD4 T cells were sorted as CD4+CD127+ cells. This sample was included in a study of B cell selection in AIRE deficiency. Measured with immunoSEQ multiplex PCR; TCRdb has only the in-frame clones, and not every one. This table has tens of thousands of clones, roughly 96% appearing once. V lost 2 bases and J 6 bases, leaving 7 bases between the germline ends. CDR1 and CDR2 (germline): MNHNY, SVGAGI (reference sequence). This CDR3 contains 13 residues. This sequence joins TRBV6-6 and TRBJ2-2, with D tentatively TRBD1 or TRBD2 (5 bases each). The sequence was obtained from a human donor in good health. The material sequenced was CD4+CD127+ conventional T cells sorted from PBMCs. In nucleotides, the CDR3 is TGTGCCAGCAGTTACCGGGGCCCCGGGGAGCTGTTTTTT. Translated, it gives CASSYRGPGELFF.